A single sample is the source of the 9 T cell receptor beta chains below, sequenced in a study of blood T cells in healthy people across ages. Then a second PCR, running roughly 7 to 11 cycles, was carried out with a sample-barcoded 5' primer and a J-beta primer mix. TCRdb used MiXCR to reprocess the 5' RACE reads, holding one entry per CDR3 protein. The sample comprises some 800,000 distinct CDR3 sequences, under 45% of which are singletons, and roughly a fifth rests with the top ten. The specimen was blood. These receptor sequences come from a man aged 60-69 years in good health.

The genes are TRBV5-5 and TRBJ2-2; D is possibly TRBD1 (5 bases). The CDR3 extends over 14 amino acids. Trimming shortened V by 0 bases and J by 5 bases, and 8 bases separated the two germline ends. Germline V gene lookup returns CDR1 SGHKS and CDR2 YYEKEE (reference sequence). CDR3 in DNA: TGTGCCAGCAGCTTGGCCGCAGGGACCGGGGAGCTGTTTTTT. Its translation: CASSLAAGTGELFF.

The CDR3 DNA follows: TGCAGCTCCCACCAGGCGAACACTGAAGCTTTCTTT. Translation gives CSSHQANTEAFF. The chain recombines TRBV29-1 with TRBJ1-1; D ambiguous. From germline, CDR1 is SQVTM and CDR2 ANQGSEA. Trimming took 8 bases from V and 1 from J, leaving 11 bases between them. This CDR3 contains 12 residues.

The CDR3 DNA is TGTGCCAGCAGTTTGGTAGGGAGCACCGGGGAGCTGTTTTTT. It codes for CASSLVGSTGELFF. This rearrangement joins TRBV12-3 or TRBV12-4 to TRBJ2-2; tentatively, D is TRBD2 (5 bases). CDR3 length equals 14 residues. Trimming shortened V by 3 bases and J by 4 bases, and 9 bases separated the two germline ends.

Details on this clonotype: Possible read error: a much larger clone is one base away. The V call is TRBV12-3 or TRBV12-4, the J call TRBJ2-5; 7 nucleotides agree with TRBD1. The CDR3 has 15 residues. The CDR3 loop reads CAGRLDRARGETQYF. The CDR3 nucleotides are TGTGCCGGCAGACTCGACAGGGCCAGGGGAGAGACCCAGTACTTC.

V is TRBV4-3 and J is TRBJ2-1; 8 positions agree with TRBD1. The CDR3 totals 14 residues. V was clipped by 0 bases and J by 10 bases; unmatched bases: 5. The V gene's germline CDR1 is LGHNA and CDR2 YSLEER. The CDR3 coding sequence is TGCGCCAGCAGCCAAGATTCAGGGGGCTGGGAGCAGTTCTTC. Translation: CASSQDSGGWEQFF.

This clonotype was detected only once. Given a much more abundant clone one base away, this may be a read error. V is TRBV5-8 and J is TRBJ2-5; D ambiguous. Near its end, the DNA agrees better with TRBJ2-7, so the J call may be wrong. Germline loops: CDR1 SGHTS, CDR2 YDEGEE. The CDR3 has 11 amino acids. The CDR3 is CASSLIPEQYF. In DNA, the CDR3 is TGTGCCAGCAGCTTAATCCCCGAGCAGTACTTC.

Regarding this clonotype: A much larger clone lies a single base off, so this may be a read error. The chain combines TRBV4-1 with TRBJ2-7, with 11 bases identical to TRBD2. The CDR3 is 15 residues long. Looked up from germline, CDR1 is MGHRA and CDR2 is YSYEKL. The CDR3, as DNA: TGCGCCAGCAGCCCGGGACTAGCGGCCTCCGACGAGCAGTACTTC. It is translated as CASSPGLAASDEQYF.

J is TRBJ1-1 and V is TRBV25-1, with TRBD1 as a possible D gene (5 bases). Germline V lookup: CDR1 MGHDK, CDR2 SYGVNS. This CDR3 spans 13 amino acids. V was clipped by 1 base and J by 7 bases, with 10 bases between them. The CDR3 is CASSEFRGIEAFF. DNA for the CDR3: TGTGCCAGCAGTGAATTTAGGGGAATTGAAGCTTTCTTT.

For the CDR3, the DNA is TGTGCCACCAGTCCAGTCGGACAGGCCTACTACGAGCAGTACTTC. Translated, it gives CATSPVGQAYYEQYF. The rearrangement uses TRBV15 and TRBJ2-7; 7 bases fit TRBD1. J gave up 3 bases and V 6 bases, and 11 bases lay outside the gene matches. CDR1 is LNHNV, CDR2 YYDKDF, per germline (reference sequence). CDR3 length: 15 amino acids. Together with reference TRBV15 and TRBJ2-7, the CDR3 gives the full variable domain: DAMVIQNPRYQVTQFGKPVTLSCSQTLNHNVMYWYQQKSSQAPKLLFHYYDKDFNNEADTPDNFQSRRPNTSFCFLDIRSPGLGDTAMYLCATSPVGQAYYEQYFGPGTRLTVT.